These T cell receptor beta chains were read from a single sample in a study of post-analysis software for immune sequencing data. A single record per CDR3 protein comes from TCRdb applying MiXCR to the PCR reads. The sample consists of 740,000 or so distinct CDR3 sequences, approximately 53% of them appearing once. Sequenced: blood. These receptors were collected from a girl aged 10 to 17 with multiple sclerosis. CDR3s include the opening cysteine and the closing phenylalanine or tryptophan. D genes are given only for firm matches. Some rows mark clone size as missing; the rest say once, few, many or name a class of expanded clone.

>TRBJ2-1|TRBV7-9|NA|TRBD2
CASSLDGLAGGNNEQFF
TGTGCCAGCAGCCTGGACGGACTAGCGGGAGGTAACAATGAGCAGTTCTTC
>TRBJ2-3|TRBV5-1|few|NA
CASTRDTTDTQYF
TGCGCCAGCACCCGGGACACCACAGATACGCAGTATTTT
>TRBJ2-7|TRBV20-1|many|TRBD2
CSAYVASGPLKSSYEQYF
TGCAGTGCTTATGTCGCTAGCGGCCCCTTAAAATCCTCCTACGAGCAGTACTTC
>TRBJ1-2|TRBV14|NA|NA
CASSQGIGLTMGGYTF
TGTGCCAGCAGCCAAGGGATCGGACTGACCATGGGAGGCTACACCTTC
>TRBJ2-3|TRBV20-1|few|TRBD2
CSARREGDTQYF
TGCAGTGCTAGACGGGAGGGAGATACGCAGTATTTT
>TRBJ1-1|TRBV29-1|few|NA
CSVETVGTEAFF
TGCAGCGTTGAAACGGTGGGCACTGAAGCTTTCTTT
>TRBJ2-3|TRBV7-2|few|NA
CASSLGDRDTQYF
TGTGCCAGCAGCTTAGGCGACAGGGATACGCAGTATTTT
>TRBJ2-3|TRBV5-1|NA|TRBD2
CASRRTSGLADTQYF
TGCGCCAGCAGACGGACTAGCGGACTCGCAGATACGCAGTATTTT
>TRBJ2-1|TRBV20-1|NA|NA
CSASRDSEYQETQFF
TGCAGTGCGAGTCGAGACTCTGAGTACCAAGAGACCCAGTTCTTC
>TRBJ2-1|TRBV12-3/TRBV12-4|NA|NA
CTSSSGRGFPNEQFF
TGTACCAGCAGTTCTGGCAGGGGTTTTCCAAATGAGCAGTTCTTC
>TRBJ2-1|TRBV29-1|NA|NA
CSVYPLSSYNEQFF
TGCAGCGTATATCCCCTCAGCTCCTACAATGAGCAGTTCTTC
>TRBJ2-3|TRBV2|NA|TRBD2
CASSPSTGGVSADTQYF
TGTGCCAGCAGCCCAAGCACGGGAGGGGTGAGTGCAGATACGCAGTATTTT
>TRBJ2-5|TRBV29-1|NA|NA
CSVVLPGQETQYF
TGCAGCGTTGTGTTGCCAGGCCAAGAGACCCAGTACTTC
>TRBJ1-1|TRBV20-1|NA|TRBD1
CSARTGQNTEAFF
TGCAGTGCAAGGACAGGGCAGAACACTGAAGCTTTCTTT
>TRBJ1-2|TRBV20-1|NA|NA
CSAPDVSRDYGYTF
TGCAGTGCCCCGGATGTCAGCAGAGACTATGGCTACACCTTC
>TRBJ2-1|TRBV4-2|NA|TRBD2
CASSRGTSGGADEQFF
TGTGCCAGCAGCCGCGGGACTAGCGGGGGGGCCGATGAGCAGTTCTTC
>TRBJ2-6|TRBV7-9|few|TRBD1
CASSPEQGVRTTGANVLTF
TGTGCCAGCAGCCCAGAACAGGGGGTAAGGACTACTGGGGCCAACGTCCTGACTTTC
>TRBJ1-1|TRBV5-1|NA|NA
CASSLGQRGAAEAFF
TGCGCCAGCAGCTTGGGGCAGCGGGGGGCCGCTGAAGCTTTCTTT
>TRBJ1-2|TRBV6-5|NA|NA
CASIPPDGTNGYTF
TGTGCCAGCATCCCACCTGACGGGACGAATGGCTACACCTTC
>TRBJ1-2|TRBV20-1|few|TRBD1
CSARETGQGNYGYTF
TGCAGTGCTAGAGAAACAGGACAGGGGAACTATGGCTACACCTTC
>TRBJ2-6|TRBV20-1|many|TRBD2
CSAPGLDSGTSGGANVLTF
TGCAGTGCCCCCGGGCTGGATAGCGGGACCAGCGGTGGGGCCAACGTCCTGACTTTC
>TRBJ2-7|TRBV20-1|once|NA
CSARKAGAFEQYF
TGCAGTGCTAGAAAGGCGGGGGCCTTCGAGCAGTACTTC
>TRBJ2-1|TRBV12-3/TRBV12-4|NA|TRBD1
CASRTGQGSYEQFF
TGTGCCAGCAGGACGGGACAGGGTTCCTACGAGCAGTTCTTC
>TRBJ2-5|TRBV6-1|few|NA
CASSEAVEETQYF
TGTGCCAGCAGTGAAGCGGTGGAAGAGACCCAGTACTTC
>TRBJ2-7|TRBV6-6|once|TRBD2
CASSYASSSGAGHEQYF
TGTGCCAGCAGTTACGCTTCTTCTAGCGGTGCGGGACACGAGCAGTACTTC
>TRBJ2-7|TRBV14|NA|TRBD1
CASSQPTTGGYEQYF
TGTGCCAGCAGCCAACCGACGACAGGGGGCTACGAGCAGTACTTC
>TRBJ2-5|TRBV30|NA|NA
CAWDLVRGANEQYF
TGTGCCTGGGACCTGGTCCGGGGGGCGAATGAGCAGTACTTC
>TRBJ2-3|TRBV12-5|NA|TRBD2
CASDSPTRGGLDTQYF
TGTGCTAGTGACTCTCCAACGCGGGGGGGCCTGGATACGCAGTATTTT
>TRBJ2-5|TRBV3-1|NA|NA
CASSFTTRSVAGTQYF
TGTGCCAGCAGCTTTACGACACGATCCGTCGCAGGGACCCAGTACTTC
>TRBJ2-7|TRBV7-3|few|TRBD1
CASSKGQGHEQYF
TGTGCCAGCAGCAAAGGACAGGGACACGAGCAGTACTTC
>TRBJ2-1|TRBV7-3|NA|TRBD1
CASSLRVSGQGSYNEQFF
TGTGCCAGCAGCTTAAGGGTTTCGGGACAGGGGTCCTACAATGAGCAGTTCTTC
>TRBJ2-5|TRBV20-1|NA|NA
CSGLVRQAQETQYF
TGCAGTGGCCTCGTAAGACAGGCACAAGAGACCCAGTACTTC
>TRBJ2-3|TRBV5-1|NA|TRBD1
CASSLTGAAADTQYF
TGCGCCAGCAGCTTAACAGGGGCTGCGGCAGATACGCAGTATTTT
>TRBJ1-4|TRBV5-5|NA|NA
CASSNGGAGNEKLFF
TGTGCCAGCAGTAACGGGGGCGCGGGTAATGAAAAACTGTTTTTT
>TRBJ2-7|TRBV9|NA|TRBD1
CASSFGQGSNYEQYF
TGTGCCAGCAGCTTCGGACAGGGTAGTAACTACGAGCAGTACTTC
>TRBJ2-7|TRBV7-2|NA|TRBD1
CASSQGAGGWEQYF
TGTGCCAGCAGCCAAGGGGCAGGGGGCTGGGAGCAGTACTTC
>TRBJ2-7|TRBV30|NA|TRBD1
CARSVAGGRPEQYF
TGTGCCCGGAGTGTGGCAGGGGGTAGACCCGAGCAGTACTTC
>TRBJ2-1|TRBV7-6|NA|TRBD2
CASSPGGGLAVYGQFF
TGTGCCAGCAGCCCAGGGGGGGGACTAGCGGTGTATGGGCAGTTCTTC
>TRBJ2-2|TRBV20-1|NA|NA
CSAIRPSGNTGELFF
TGCAGTGCTATCCGGCCCTCGGGGAACACCGGGGAGCTGTTTTTT
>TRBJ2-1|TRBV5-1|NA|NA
CASSLEGNPGYNEQVF
TGCGCCAGCAGCTTGGAGGGCAACCCCGGATACAATGAGCAGGTCTTC
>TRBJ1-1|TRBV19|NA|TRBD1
CASSSSRGSRTEAFF
TGTGCCAGTAGTTCGTCCAGGGGGAGTCGGACTGAAGCTTTCTTT
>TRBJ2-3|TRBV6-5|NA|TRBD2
CASSSRSSSGYTDTQYF
TGTGCCAGCAGTTCGCGCAGCTCTAGCGGATACACAGATACGCAGTATTTT
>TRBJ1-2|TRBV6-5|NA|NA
CASSYDRLKDYGYTF
TGTGCCAGCAGTTACGACAGGTTGAAGGACTATGGCTACACCTTC
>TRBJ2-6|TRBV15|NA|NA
CATSRVGGPGANVLTF
TGTGCCACCAGCAGAGTTGGGGGGCCTGGGGCCAACGTCCTGACTTTC
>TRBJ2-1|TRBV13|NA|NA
CASSLGADNEQFF
TGTGCCAGCAGCTTAGGGGCAGACAATGAGCAGTTCTTC
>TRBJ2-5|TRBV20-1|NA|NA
CSARDLKSGTQGTQYF
TGCAGTGCTAGAGATTTAAAATCCGGGACCCAAGGGACCCAGTACTTC
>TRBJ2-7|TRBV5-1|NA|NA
CASSLASVGVRKIYEQYF
TGCGCCAGCAGCTTGGCCTCTGTGGGGGTCCGGAAAATCTACGAGCAGTACTTC
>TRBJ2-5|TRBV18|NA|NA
CAGSGQETQYF
TGTGCCGGCTCGGGGCAAGAGACCCAGTACTTC
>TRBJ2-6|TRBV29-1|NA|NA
CSVADERGAPGANVLTF
TGCAGTGTTGCGGACGAACGGGGGGCTCCTGGGGCCAACGTCCTGACTTTC
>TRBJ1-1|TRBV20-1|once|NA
CSASRTQANTEAFF
TGCAGTGCTAGCAGGACCCAAGCCAACACTGAAGCTTTCTTT
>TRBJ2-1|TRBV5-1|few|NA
CASSPSPRGGGNEQFF
TGCGCCAGCAGCCCCTCTCCGCGGGGAGGGGGGAATGAGCAGTTCTTC
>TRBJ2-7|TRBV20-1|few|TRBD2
CSAWTSGRGSGEQYF
TGCAGTGCCTGGACTAGCGGGAGGGGTTCCGGCGAGCAGTACTTC